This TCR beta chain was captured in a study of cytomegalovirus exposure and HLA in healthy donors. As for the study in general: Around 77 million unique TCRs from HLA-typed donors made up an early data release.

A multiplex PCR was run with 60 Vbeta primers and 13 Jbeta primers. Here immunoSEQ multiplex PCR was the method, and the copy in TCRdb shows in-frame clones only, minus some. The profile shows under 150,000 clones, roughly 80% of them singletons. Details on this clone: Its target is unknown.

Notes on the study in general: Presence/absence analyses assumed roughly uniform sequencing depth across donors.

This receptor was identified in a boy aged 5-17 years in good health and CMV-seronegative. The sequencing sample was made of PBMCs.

The chain's CDR3 is CASSDGPGALGNTIYF. The DNA of the CDR3 is TGTGCCAGCAGCGATGGGCCAGGGGCACTTGGAAACACCATATATTTT. The chain combines TRBV9 with TRBJ1-3; D is perhaps TRBD1 (6 bases). The CDR3 spans 16 residues. The germline V gene encodes CDR1 SGDLS and CDR2 YYNGEE. V was clipped by 3 bases and J by 3 bases, with 16 bases between them.